The T cell receptor beta chain under discussion was sequenced for a study of cytomegalovirus exposure and HLA in healthy donors (TCRdb year 2017). Notes on the research overall: In an earlier analysis of roughly 500 of the donors, 250 to 300 Gb of sequence data and 90 million to 120 million unique TCR beta sequences from about 190 million T cells were reported. Roughly 310 gigabases of sequencing data and tens of millions of unique TCR sequences were included in an early release covering over 600 HLA-typed donors. The genetic ancestry cluster associated with self-reported Caucasian donors included about four fifths of the roughly 360 genotyped donors. The study aimed to test whether signatures of past pathogen exposure could be identified by cataloging public T cell receptors. The study profiled the T cell repertoires of around 700 subjects by immunosequencing and related them to cytomegalovirus serostatus. A separate validation cohort of roughly 130 different subjects was used in addition to the approximately 700-subject first cohort. High-throughput TCR immunosequencing, statistical association of individual TCRs with disease status, and machine learning were combined to predict cytomegalovirus infection status. A later analysis re-analyzed previously published TCR beta repertoires from approximately 700 donors and added high-resolution HLA genotyping to study TCR occurrence patterns. Rather than drawing on any new phenotypic data, the later analysis identified candidate immune exposures from TCR beta sequences and the way those sequences occurred across donors. To decide whether each TCR beta V gene segment behaved as functional or pseudogenic, an earlier analysis of some 570 of the donors relied on high-throughput TCR beta sequencing. Donor age, sex, ethnicity and CMV serostatus were collected together with the repertoire data. A later genetic analysis used genome-wide SNP genotypes for about 55% of the 666 donors, treating that subset as a discovery cohort. Every repertoire in the discovery cohort had been generated on one and the same sequencing platform. HLA typing included class I and class II loci at four-digit resolution. The number of typed donors differed by locus: about 629-630 for A, B, C, DRB1 and DQB1; roughly 510 for DQA1; some 610 for DPA1; and 450 to 480 for DPB1. Roughly five DR-DQ haplotypes were treated as single units for association and clustering because of strong linkage in the cohort. Among some 410 genotyped donors of the cohort, an average of approximately 240,000 unique TCR beta nucleotide sequences were sequenced per donor, roughly 20% of them non-productive.

The library was made by the immunoSEQ multiplex PCR assay. For the multiplex PCR, a mixture combining 60 forward primers for TCR Vbeta segments and 13 reverse primers for TCR Jbeta segments was used. The CDR3 region of rearranged TCR beta genes was amplified from genomic DNA by a multiplex PCR assay. On the Illumina HiSeq System, the amplified TCR beta libraries were sequenced as 87-base-pair reads. The paper's processing steps were these. A later analysis counted about 80 million unique TCR beta chains across the 550 to 750 repertoires, and around 9.9 million of these chains were shared by at least two donors. To remove PCR and sequencing errors, raw reads were error-corrected and collapsed into unique sequences using a nearest-neighbor algorithm that merged closely related sequences. Alignment of CDR3 sequences to IMGT reference sequences was used to assign V, D and J gene segments. Each retained sequence needed at least a six-nucleotide match to both a V gene segment and a J gene segment. A rearrangement counted as productive if the CDR3 had no stop codons and remained in frame with V and J, and every other rearrangement counted as non-productive. CDR3 was defined by IMGT convention, running from the second conserved V-encoded cysteine to the conserved J-encoded phenylalanine. Sequences without an unambiguous match to a single V gene segment were excluded from the earlier analysis of almost 600 of the donors. An earlier analysis of about 600 of the donors called V segments functional above 56.7% productive rearrangements and segregating when the between-donor standard deviation exceeded 5%. To diagnose cytomegalovirus status from the catalog of TCR beta chain sequences, a statistical classification framework was built. A later analysis assigned V and J genes by comparing TCR nucleotide sequences with IMGT/GENE-DB human TR gene sequences. In a later analysis, CDR3 sequences and most-parsimonious VDJ recombination scenarios were assigned using the TCRdist pipeline. In a later analysis, every TCR beta chain was defined by the combination of its CDR3 amino acid sequence and its V-gene family, and reads without a unique V-gene family were dropped. To address suspected cross-contamination and a sequencing artifact, a later analysis removed 592 highly shared, low-generation-probability nucleotide sequences. A later analysis calculated a clonal expansion index for each public chain from normalized within-repertoire ranks of inferred template counts. A later analysis computed generation probabilities with a VDJ recombination model fitted to out-of-frame rearrangements, and checked the results against IGoR. A later analysis scored TCR-TCR, TCR-HLA and TCR-CMV co-occurrence with hypergeometric tests, applying a repertoire-size bias correction to TCR pairs. False discovery rates were estimated in a later analysis by permuting HLA or CMV assignments 20 times. In a later analysis, co-occurring TCRs were grouped using DBSCAN, and TCRdist sequence similarity was added for clustering within HLA-allele-positive subsets. Repertoires with fewer than 30,000 or more than 120,000 public chains, plus five repertoires with anomalous nucleotide sharing, were excluded from co-occurrence clustering. As stored in TCRdb, this immuneACCESS dataset retains in-frame rearrangements with V and J assigned. A fraction of the clones does not appear; measured against another copy, unresolved V genes explain less than half of the discrepancy, and the remainder lacks a known reason. The DNA gave D and trimming, while V, J and clone size come from that table. The sample data list roughly 45,000 clones, and 70% to 85% of these were observed just once. Approximately 1.5% of the sample rests with the top ten.

Trimming costs V 4 bases and J 2 bases, and their ends lie 15 bases apart. Its CDR3 holds 15 amino acids, cysteine through phenylalanine. Only the CDR3 DNA stays, 45 bases, in frame from base 1. The CDR1 and CDR2 encoded by the germline V gene are SGHTA and FQGNSA. In total, approximately 690 healthy bone marrow donors made up the cohort. Cohort members were all nominally healthy when sampled, although unrecorded immune exposures were likely present. The donor was CMV seronegative and belonged to the group of approximately 320 seronegative cohort members. Every donor gave a peripheral blood sample, and the peripheral blood mononuclear cells from that sample were used for TCR beta sequencing. Genomic DNA extraction from the blood cell samples was performed with the Qiagen DNeasy Blood Extraction Kit. Beyond this particular receptor, the publication reports: Compared with the approximately 720-donor mean, donors in an Asian-associated ancestry cluster had fewer N-insertions in productive TCRs, according to a later genetic analysis. According to a later analysis, TCR association rates differed among HLA loci, with DRB1 alleles showing the most associated TCRs and HLA-C alleles showing the fewest. A cluster of highly shared sequence variants was judged likely to be a technical artifact of the sequencing pipeline. The classifier was reported to diagnose cytomegalovirus status with high specificity and sensitivity in both the original cohort and the validation cohort. In an earlier analysis of 587 of the donors, most TCR beta V segments were observed in productive rearrangements about 87% or about 30% of the time, broadly matching IMGT annotations. While some public TCRs were present in many individuals, most TCR sequences turned up only very rarely across donors. An association between a missense DCLRE1C variant and V-gene and J-gene trimming of TCR beta chains was found in a later genetic analysis and replicated in an independent cohort. The study gave a list of 150 to 200 TCR beta chains associated with cytomegalovirus. In a later analysis, most CMV-associated TCR beta chains were found to appear HLA-restricted, with HLA associations seemingly driven largely by CMV exposure. Linkage disequilibrium might explain the correlated functional status among segregating V segments, but an unknown experimental factor could not be ruled out. Three of the identified cytomegalovirus-associated TCR beta chains were confirmed in vitro to be specific for cytomegalovirus antigens. A later analysis associated 15,000 to 20,000 TCR beta sequences with specific HLA alleles at a false discovery rate of 0.05. About 17 rarely observed V segments, including chromosome 9 orphons, were excluded from the earlier analysis of several hundred of the donors because counts were too low. In a later analysis, HLA-associated TCR beta chains were found to be more clonally expanded and to have lower generation probabilities than equally common non-associated chains. It was suggested by the authors that the approach could potentially be generalized to other disease states and immunological phenotypes. In a later analysis, several top co-occurrence clusters were reported to appear linked to parvovirus B19, influenza, CMV and Epstein-Barr virus. A further reported finding was that TCR beta sequences accurately predicted the HLA-A and HLA-B alleles for most subjects in the first cohort. Roughly uniform sequencing depth across donors was assumed in presence/absence analyses, although this assumption may not hold. The cohort was sequenced for TCR beta chains only, and without alpha or paired-chain data the features that could be detected were limited. Immune exposure information for the cohort was limited to CMV serostatus. HLA typing was unavailable for some donors at each locus, so association tests used only the typed subset. Strong co-occurrence of HLA alleles, especially DR and DQ, made assigning TCR associations to individual alleles difficult. Because the 87-base-pair reads could not distinguish some IMGT-functional V segments, including TRBV6-2 and TRBV6-3, those segments were excluded.

Note on this clone: The clone's antigen remains unknown. No base quality information exists; no much larger clone differs at one position.

Sequenced input: PBMCs. The chain couples TRBV7-2 to TRBJ2-7; the D gene is possibly TRBD2, with 6 bases matching. This TCR derives from a man aged 30 to 45 in good health and CMV-seronegative. The nucleotide sequence is TGTGCCAGCAGCTGGATTAGCGGTCCCGCCTACGAGCAGTACTTC. It specifies CASSWISGPAYEQYF.